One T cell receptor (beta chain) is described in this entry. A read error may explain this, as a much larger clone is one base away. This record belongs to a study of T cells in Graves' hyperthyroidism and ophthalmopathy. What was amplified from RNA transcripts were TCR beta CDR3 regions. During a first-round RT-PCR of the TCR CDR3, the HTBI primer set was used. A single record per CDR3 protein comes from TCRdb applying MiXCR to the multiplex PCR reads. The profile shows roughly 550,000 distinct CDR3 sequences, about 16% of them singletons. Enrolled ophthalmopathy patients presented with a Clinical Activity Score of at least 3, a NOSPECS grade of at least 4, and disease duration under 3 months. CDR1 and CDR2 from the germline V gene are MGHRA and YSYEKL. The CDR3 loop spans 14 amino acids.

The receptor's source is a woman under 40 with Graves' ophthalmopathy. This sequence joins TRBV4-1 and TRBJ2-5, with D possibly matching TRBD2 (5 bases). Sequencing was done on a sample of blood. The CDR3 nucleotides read TGTGCCAGCGGCCAAGGGTACAACCAAGAGACCCAGTACTTC. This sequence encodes CASGQGYNQETQYF.